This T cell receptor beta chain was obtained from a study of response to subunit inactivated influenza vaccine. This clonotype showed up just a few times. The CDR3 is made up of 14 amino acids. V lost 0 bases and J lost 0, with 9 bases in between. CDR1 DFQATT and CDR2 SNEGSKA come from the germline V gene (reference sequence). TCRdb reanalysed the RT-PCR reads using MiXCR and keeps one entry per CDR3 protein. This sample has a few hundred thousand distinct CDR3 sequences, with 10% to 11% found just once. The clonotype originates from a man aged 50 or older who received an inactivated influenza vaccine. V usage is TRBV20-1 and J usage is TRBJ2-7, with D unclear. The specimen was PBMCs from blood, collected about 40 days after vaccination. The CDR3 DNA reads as TGCAGTGCTAGAGAATGGTCCTTCTCCTACGAGCAGTACTTC. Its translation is CSAREWSFSYEQYF.